One TCR beta chain is described in this entry. What it binds is unknown. This sample was included in a study of STAT5B mutations in CD4+ large granular lymphocyte leukemia. The study, taken as a whole, reports: Main leukemic clonotypes were patient-specific, but 20% to 25% appeared at low frequency elsewhere.

Method: immunoSEQ multiplex PCR; TCRdb's copy keeps in-frame clones and lacks some. The sample consists of tens of thousands of clones, roughly 74% of them appearing once. Healthy controls were blood donor buffy coats. Germline V gene data show CDR1 as SGHDT and CDR2 as YYEEEE. V lost 0 bases and J lost 4, with 8 bases in between. This CDR3 region has 15 residues. The sample consisted of CD4+ T cells from blood buffy coats. The genes are TRBV5-6 and TRBJ1-6; D is perhaps TRBD1 (5 bases). This TCR was recovered from a human donor in good health. The CDR3 region has the DNA TGTGCCAGCAGCTTGGGGGGGATTTATAATTCACCCCTCCACTTT. Its protein product is CASSLGGIYNSPLHF.